Below, one T cell receptor (beta chain) is given with its context. The primer mix had 60 Vbeta and 13 Jbeta primers. Sequenced by immunoSEQ multiplex PCR; TCRdb stores in-frame clones only, minus some. The sample holds about 160,000 clones, roughly 80% seen once. These data come from a study of cytomegalovirus exposure and HLA in healthy donors. Germline assignment: CDR1 SGHTA and CDR2 FQGTGA. This CDR3 comprises 17 residues. The junction had 8 bases not matched to a gene; V was cut back by 3 bases and J by 1 base. The V call is TRBV7-3, the J call TRBJ1-5, with 8 bases that match TRBD1. Sequenced: PBMCs. The source is a man younger than 35 in good health and CMV-seronegative. The CDR3 sequence: CASSFPQGAVSNQPQHF. CDR3 in DNA: TGTGCCAGCAGCTTTCCGCAGGGGGCTGTGAGCAATCAGCCCCAGCATTTT.